Shown below are 18 T cell receptor beta chains from a single sample sequenced in a study of blood T cell repertoires in COVID-19. Sequenced by immunoSEQ multiplex PCR; TCRdb stores in-frame clones only, minus some. The table has roughly 99,000 clones, approximately 80% seen once. Material for sequencing was peripheral blood. Source of these receptors: a man aged 65-85 years with acute or convalescent COVID-19.

This clone occurred a few times. V is TRBV6-4 and J is TRBJ1-1, with unresolved D. Germline V CDR1 and CDR2: MRHNA, SNTAGT. Trimming pared 3 bases from V and 1 base from J, leaving 6 bases between. The CDR3 is made up of 13 amino acids. The CDR3 is CASSENRNTEAFF. The CDR3 DNA reads as TGTGCCAGCAGTGAGAACAGGAACACTGAAGCTTTCTTT.

The chain uses TRBV6-6 and TRBJ1-2; a possible D gene is TRBD1 (5 bases). The V and J ends lost 4 bases and 7 bases respectively, with 10 bases between them. The CDR3 consists of 12 residues. Germline V gives CDR1 MNHNY, CDR2 SVGAGI (reference sequence). CDR3 nucleotide sequence: TGTGCCAGCAGTTCTCAGGGTGGTGGCTACACCTTC. Protein product: CASSSQGGGYTF.

The V call is TRBV11-1, the J call TRBJ2-7, with 11 positions matching TRBD2. The CDR3 has 14 amino acids. Germline trimming cut 4 bases from V and 3 bases from J; bases unmatched to any gene: 2. CDR1 SGHAT and CDR2 FQDESV come from the germline V gene (reference sequence). The CDR3: CASSWGTSGYEQYF. CDR3 bases: TGTGCCAGCAGCTGGGGGACTAGCGGCTACGAGCAGTACTTC.

The chain has TRBV11-3 and TRBJ2-1, with 13 bases fitting TRBD2. The CDR3 is 15 amino acids. The germline V gene encodes CDR1 SGHNT and CDR2 YENEEA. Losses at the gene ends were 3 bases for V and 9 bases for J; bases not matched to a gene: 5. CDR3 bases: TGTGCCAGCAGCTTTACTAGCGGGGGGGCCGGTGAGCAGTTCTTC. Encoded protein: CASSFTSGGAGEQFF.

The chain uses TRBV27 and TRBJ2-7; weak D call: TRBD1 (5 bases). The CDR3 covers 14 residues. The ends were cut back, 2 bases at V and 2 bases at J, with 10 bases in the middle. Germline CDR1 is MNHEY and CDR2 is SMNVEV (reference sequence). The CDR3 is CASSLQRQTYEQYF. The CDR3 region has the DNA TGTGCCAGCAGTTTACAAAGACAGACCTACGAGCAGTACTTC.

This sequence joins TRBV5-1 and TRBJ2-1; a weak D match, TRBD1 (6 bases). This CDR3 spans 16 amino acids. The germline V and J ends were trimmed by 2 bases and 3 bases, with 15 bases remaining between them. Germline CDR1 and CDR2: SGHRS and YFSETQ. The CDR3 DNA follows: TGCGCCAGCAGCTTCGTCAGGACAGACCTCTACAATGAGCAGTTCTTC. This codes for CASSFVRTDLYNEQFF.

The gene calls are TRBV7-3 and TRBJ2-5, with 16 bases matching TRBD2. The CDR3 covers 17 residues. The germline CDR1 and CDR2 sequences are SGHTA and FQGTGA. V was clipped by 6 bases and J by 3 bases; unmatched bases: 7. The chain's CDR3 is CASSRGLAGGPEETQYF. The DNA of the CDR3 is TGTGCCAGCAGTCGGGGACTAGCGGGGGGGCCGGAAGAGACCCAGTACTTC. The full variable domain, its missing parts supplied by reference TRBV7-3 and TRBJ2-5, is GAGVSQTPSNKVTEKGKYVELRCDPISGHTALYWYRQSLGQGPEFLIYFQGTGAADDSGLPNDRFFAVRPEGSVSTLKIQRTERGDSAVYLCASSRGLAGGPEETQYFGPGTRLLVL.

This clone was seen a few times. The rearrangement links TRBV27 to TRBJ1-2; weak D call: TRBD1 (6 bases). V was shortened by 6 bases and J by 0 bases, with 14 bases between the two germline ends. Germline V CDR1 and CDR2: MNHEY, SMNVEV (reference sequence). This CDR3 has 15 amino acids. The CDR3 coding sequence is TGTGCCAGCAGATTACAGGGCCCTTCTAACTATGGCTACACCTTC. Translation gives CASRLQGPSNYGYTF.

Details on this clone: A junction end diverges from the germline sequence, so it may reflect a read error. The V call is TRBV2, the J call TRBJ1-2; tentative D call: TRBD1 (5 bases). CDR1 and CDR2 (germline): SNHLY, FYNNEI. The CDR3 runs to 12 residues. The CDR3: CASREGRAGYTF. Written as DNA, the CDR3 is TGTGCCAGCAGAGAAGGCAGGGCTGGCTACACCTTC.

The chain carries TRBV5-6 and TRBJ2-4; 8 bases match TRBD1. CDR3 size: 14 residues. In germline, CDR1 is SGHDT, CDR2 YYEEEE. V trimming: 4 bases; J trimming: 9 bases; junction bases outside the gene matches: 9. The CDR3 protein is CASSLGRQGPIQYF. The CDR3, as DNA: TGTGCCAGCAGCCTTGGACGACAGGGGCCCATTCAGTACTTC. Full variable domain (missing parts from reference TRBV5-6 and TRBJ2-4): DAGVTQSPTHLIKTRGQQVTLRCSPKSGHDTVSWYQQALGQGPQFIFQYYEEEERQRGNFPDRFSGHQFPNYSSELNVNALLLGDSALYLCASSLGRQGPIQYFGAGTRLSVL.

As DNA, the CDR3 is TGTGCCAGCAGTCGCCCCCCCGGGGGCTACACCTTC. Translated: CASSRPPGGYTF. The chain links TRBV12-3 or TRBV12-4 to TRBJ1-2; D unresolved. V was cut by 5 bases and J by 8 bases, with 12 bases left in between. The length of the CDR3 is 12 residues.

This clone was detected only a few times. The germline gene is not matched at one end of the junction; a read error may be the cause. The V and J genes are TRBV18 and TRBJ1-1, with 7 nucleotides matching TRBD1. This CDR3 region has 12 residues. Looked up from germline, CDR1 is KGHSH and CDR2 is LQKENI. The CDR3 bases are TGTGCCAGCTCACCAGACACAGGGGCCTTCTTTTTT. Translation: CASSPDTGAFFF.

The chain is built from TRBV2 and TRBJ1-3; tentatively, D is TRBD1 (6 bases). Trimming took off 6 bases at V and 2 bases at J, with 11 bases between the two ends. CDR3 size: 14 residues. Germline values: CDR1 SNHLY, CDR2 FYNNEI. The chain's CDR3 is CASSPGTPGNTIYF. DNA of the CDR3: TGTGCCAGCAGCCCCGGGACACCTGGAAACACCATATATTTT.

The chain is built from TRBV6-5 and TRBJ2-5, with 9 bases aligning to TRBD2. The CDR3 is made up of 16 amino acids. From germline, CDR1 is MNHEY and CDR2 SVGAGI. The trim removed 4 bases at V and 0 bases at J, leaving 6 bases unmatched. CDR3 in amino acids: CASSLTLAGDQETQYF. DNA of the CDR3: TGTGCCAGCAGTTTAACACTAGCGGGCGACCAAGAGACCCAGTACTTC.

This rearrangement joins TRBV27 to TRBJ1-6; 9 positions match TRBD1. Germline trimming cut 5 bases from V and 4 bases from J; bases unmatched to any gene: 6. The CDR3 loop spans 16 amino acids. Germline CDR1 MNHEY, CDR2 SMNVEV (reference sequence). The CDR3 nucleotides read TGTGCCAGCAGTCTGGCCGGGACAGGGTATAATTCACCCCTCCACTTT. It specifies CASSLAGTGYNSPLHF.

With respect to this clone: Additional DNA sequences in this sample encode the identical CDR3. V and J are TRBV18 and TRBJ1-5, with 10 nucleotides matching TRBD1. V was clipped by 3 bases and J by 4 bases; unmatched bases: 0. The CDR3 sequence is 14 residues long. CDR1 and CDR2 from the germline V gene are KGHSH and LQKENI. This CDR3 reads CASSPGQGNQPQHF. For the CDR3, the DNA is TGTGCCAGCTCACCGGGACAGGGGAATCAGCCCCAGCATTTT.

The chain has TRBV7-9 and TRBJ1-2; TRBD1 aligns across 9 bases. Germline trimming cut 8 bases from V and 0 bases from J; bases unmatched to any gene: 7. Germline V gene data show CDR1 as SEHNR and CDR2 as FQNEAQ (reference sequence). The CDR3 has 15 amino acids. The CDR3 DNA sequence: TGTGCCAGCGGCGCTGGGACAGGGACTAACTATGGCTACACCTTC. Residues: CASGAGTGTNYGYTF.

The chain recombines TRBV9 with TRBJ2-2; 7 bases agree with TRBD1. CDR3 length equals 17 residues. Germline trimming cut 0 bases from V and 6 bases from J; bases unmatched to any gene: 11. From germline, CDR1 is SGDLS and CDR2 YYNGEE. Here the CDR3 reads CASSVEAAGGFPGELFF. CDR3 in DNA: TGTGCCAGCAGCGTAGAGGCGGCAGGGGGTTTTCCCGGGGAGCTGTTTTTT.